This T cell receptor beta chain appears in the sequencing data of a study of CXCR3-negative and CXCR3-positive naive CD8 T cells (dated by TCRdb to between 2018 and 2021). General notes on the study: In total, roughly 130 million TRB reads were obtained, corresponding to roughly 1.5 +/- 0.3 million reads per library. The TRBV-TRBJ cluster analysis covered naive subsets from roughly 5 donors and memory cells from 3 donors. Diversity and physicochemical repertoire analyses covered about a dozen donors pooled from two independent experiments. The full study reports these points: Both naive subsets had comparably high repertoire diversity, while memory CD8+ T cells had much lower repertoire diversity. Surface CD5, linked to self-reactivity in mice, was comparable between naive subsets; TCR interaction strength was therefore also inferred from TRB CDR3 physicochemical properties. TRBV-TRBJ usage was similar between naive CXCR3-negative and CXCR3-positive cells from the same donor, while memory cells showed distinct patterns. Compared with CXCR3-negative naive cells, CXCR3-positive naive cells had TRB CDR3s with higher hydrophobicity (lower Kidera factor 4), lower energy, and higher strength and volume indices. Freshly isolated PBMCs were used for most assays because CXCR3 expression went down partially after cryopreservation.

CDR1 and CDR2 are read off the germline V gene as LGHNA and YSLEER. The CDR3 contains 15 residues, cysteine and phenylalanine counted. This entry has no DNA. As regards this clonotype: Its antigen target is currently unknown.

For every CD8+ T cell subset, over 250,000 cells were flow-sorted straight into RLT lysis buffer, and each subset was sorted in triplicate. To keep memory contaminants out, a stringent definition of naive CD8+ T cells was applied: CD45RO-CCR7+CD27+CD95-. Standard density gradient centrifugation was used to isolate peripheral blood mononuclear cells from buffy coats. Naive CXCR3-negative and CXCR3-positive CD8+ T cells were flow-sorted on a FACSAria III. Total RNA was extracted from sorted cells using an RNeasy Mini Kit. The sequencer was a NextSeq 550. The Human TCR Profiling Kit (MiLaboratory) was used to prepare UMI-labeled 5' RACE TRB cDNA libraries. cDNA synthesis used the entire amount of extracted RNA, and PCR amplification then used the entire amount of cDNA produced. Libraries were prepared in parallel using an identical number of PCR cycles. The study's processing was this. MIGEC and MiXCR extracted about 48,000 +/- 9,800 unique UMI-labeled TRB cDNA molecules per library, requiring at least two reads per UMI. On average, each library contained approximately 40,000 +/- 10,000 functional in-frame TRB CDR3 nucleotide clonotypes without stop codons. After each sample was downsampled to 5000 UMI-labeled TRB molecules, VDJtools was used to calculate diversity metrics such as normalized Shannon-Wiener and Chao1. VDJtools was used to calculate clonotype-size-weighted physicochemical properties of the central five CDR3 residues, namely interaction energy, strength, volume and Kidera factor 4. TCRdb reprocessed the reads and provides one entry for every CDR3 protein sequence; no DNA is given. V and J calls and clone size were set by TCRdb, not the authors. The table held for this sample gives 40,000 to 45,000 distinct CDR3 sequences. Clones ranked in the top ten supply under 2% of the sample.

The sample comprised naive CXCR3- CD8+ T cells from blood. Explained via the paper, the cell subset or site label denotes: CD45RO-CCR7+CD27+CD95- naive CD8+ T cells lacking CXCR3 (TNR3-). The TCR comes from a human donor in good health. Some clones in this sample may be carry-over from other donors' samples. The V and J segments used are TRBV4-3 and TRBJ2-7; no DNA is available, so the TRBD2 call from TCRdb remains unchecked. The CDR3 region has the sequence CASSPAGTSPYEQYF.